What follows is one T cell receptor (beta chain) and its context. Its antigen specificity is not known. Base qualities are not recorded, but no much larger clone differs from it by a single base. This record comes from a study of shared clonotypes between healthy human individuals (TCRdb year 2020). In terms of the full investigation: The cohort comprised two women and a few men aged 18 to 49 years. Per donor, leukapheresis produced somewhere between about 0.94 and 9 billion PBMCs. Different laboratories and diverse techniques were used to prepare libraries and sequence TCR repertoires, to increase sequencing depth and limit assay-specific biases. The study deeply sequenced blood TCR repertoires of 5 or 6 healthy adults to estimate repertoire size and the extent of clonotype sharing between individuals. For each donor, CD4 naive and CD4 memory were each run on three plates, CD8 naive on two plates, and CD8 memory on one plate.

V ends up 1 base short and J 8 bases short, with an unmatched junction base count of 5. CDR3 length: 16 amino acids, cysteine to phenylalanine. Here the CDR3 DNA is all that survives: 48 bases in frame from base 1. Per the germline V gene, MGHRA is the CDR1 and YSYEKL is the CDR2. Using the deep immunoSEQ assay, TCR CDR3 regions were amplified from genomic DNA by multiplex PCR. Extracted genomic DNA from each cell subset was distributed evenly across all wells of several immunoSEQ 96-well plates, and each plate was treated as a replicate. For sorted subsets, approximately 210 ng genomic DNA, equal to some 28,000 T cell genomes, was loaded into each replicate PCR. The purified libraries were quantified using a Qubit 3.0 fluorometer, sized with a Bioanalyzer 2100, and then quantified again using the KAPA Library Quantification kit. Every immunoSEQ 96-well plate was sequenced on a dedicated single-read 150-cycle Illumina NextSeq 550 flow cell. Under the source paper's analysis protocol: Because only junctional sequences without quality scores were contained in the immunoSEQ output, filtering matching that applied to full-length reads could not be performed. To assign V/J genes and CDR3, sequences were annotated using PyIR, a Python wrapper for IgBLAST v1.9, with IMGT germline references. Reads with weak V/J assignments (E-value above 1e-6), missing CDR3, stop codons, out-of-frame junctions, or ambiguous translated residues were removed. V3J clonotypes were defined by identical inferred V gene, J gene, and CDR3 amino acid sequence. Percentage overlap between repertoires was calculated by dividing the number of shared unique clonotypes by the size of the smaller repertoire. Richness of each repertoire was evaluated using RTK rarefaction, the Chao1 estimator, and Recon v2.1 estimates of unobserved clonotypes. Generation probabilities were computed with OLGA for all TCRbeta clonotypes obtained by the gDNA method from several donors. TCRdb's version of the immuneACCESS table is confined to in-frame rearrangements and falls short of the full clone set. An unresolved V gene accounts for under half of the shortfall where checked; the remainder is of unknown origin. V, J and clone size are those of that table, while D and trimming were read from the DNA. This sample is represented by under 350,000 clones; roughly 84% of them were singletons. The ten largest clones take up around 15% of the sample.

Donors were healthy HIV-negative adults with no recently reported acute infections or vaccinations. Every donor was a Caucasian adult residing in Nashville, Tennessee, USA. The CD8 memory samples were a combination of magnetically selected CD45RO+ cells and CCR7-negative CD45RA+ effector memory (TemRA) cells. Blood was collected by leukapheresis, and PBMCs were isolated by Ficoll-Histopaque density gradient centrifugation and then cryopreserved in liquid nitrogen vapor phase. Analytical flow cytometry was used to check the purity and quantity of each magnetically sorted T cell population. From each sorted fraction, genomic DNA was isolated and quantified by UV absorbance on a Nanodrop 2000c. Study-level results and caveats: Compared with non-shared clonotypes, the clonotypes found in all four sorted-subset donors had higher generation probabilities. Pairwise subsampling indicated that sequencing depth was expected to affect the degree of clonotype sharing among donors. The genetic and exposure-history diversity represented was limited by the small number of donors. Sampling was restricted to blood, and TCR repertoires in tissue are likely to differ from TCR repertoires in blood. Estimated clonotype richness was generally larger for naive than for memory subsets. Sharing across a handful of donors was observed for around 5% of naive CD4, over 3% of naive CD8, over 2% of memory CD4, and around 0.42% of memory CD8 clonotypes. Even with the large sequencing depth, rarefaction of the sorted-subset datasets indicated that sequencing was incomplete.

The chain is encoded by TRBV4-1 joined to TRBJ2-1, with 13 junctional bases fitting TRBD2. The source of this sequence is a man younger than 30 in good health. Sequenced sample: memory CD8+ T cells sorted from blood. Sample cell subset or site, as interpreted from the label and publication: CD45RO+ cells pooled with CCR7-negative TemRA cells. The base sequence is TGCGCCAGCAGCCAAGGGACTAGCGGGAGTATCGATGAGCAGTTCTTC. Protein translation: CASSQGTSGSIDEQFF.